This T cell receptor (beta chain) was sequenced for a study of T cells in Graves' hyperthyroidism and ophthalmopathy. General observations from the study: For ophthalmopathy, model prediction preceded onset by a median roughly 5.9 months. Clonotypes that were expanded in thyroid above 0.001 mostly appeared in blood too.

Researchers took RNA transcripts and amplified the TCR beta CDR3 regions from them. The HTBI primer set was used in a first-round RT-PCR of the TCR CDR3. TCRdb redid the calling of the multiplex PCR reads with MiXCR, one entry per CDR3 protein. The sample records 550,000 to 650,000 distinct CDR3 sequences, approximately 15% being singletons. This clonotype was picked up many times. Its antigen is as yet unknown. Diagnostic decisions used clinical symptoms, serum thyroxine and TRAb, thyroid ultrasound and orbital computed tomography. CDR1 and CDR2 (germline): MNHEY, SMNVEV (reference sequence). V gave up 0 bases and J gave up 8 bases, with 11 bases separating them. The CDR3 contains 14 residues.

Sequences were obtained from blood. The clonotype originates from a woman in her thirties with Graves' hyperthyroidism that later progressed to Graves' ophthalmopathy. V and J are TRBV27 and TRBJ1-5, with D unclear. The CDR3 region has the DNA TGTGCCAGCAGTTTATCCTCAGGTCTAAAGCCCCAGCATTTT. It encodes CASSLSSGLKPQHF.